Shown below are 2 T cell receptor beta chains from a single sample sequenced in a study of response to subunit inactivated influenza vaccine. A single record per CDR3 protein comes from TCRdb applying MiXCR to the RT-PCR reads. The repertoire has more than 450,000 distinct CDR3 sequences, around 11% of them found once; the top ten carry about 11%. A further study also used this sample, focusing on T cells expressing NK-cell markers. From that study: Production of TCR beta cDNA relied on 5'RACE template switching with UMIs.

Sequenced here: PBMCs from blood, sampled on the day of vaccination. Source of these receptors: a man aged 45-65 years who received an inactivated influenza vaccine.

The chain joins TRBV4-3 to TRBJ2-5; D unresolved. The CDR3 runs 13 residues. From germline, CDR1 is LGHNA and CDR2 YSLEER. The V end lost 0 bases, the J end lost 6 bases, and 8 bases lay between the germline ends. The chain's CDR3 is CASSQDQGQTQYF. In nucleotides, the CDR3 is TGCGCCAGCAGCCAAGATCAAGGTCAGACCCAGTACTTC.

The chain recombines TRBV15 with TRBJ2-1; D gene uncertain. The length of the CDR3 is 13 residues. Germline V gene sequence: CDR1 LNHNV, CDR2 YYDKDF (reference sequence). V was cut by 5 bases and J by 5 bases, with 10 bases left in between. Here the CDR3 DNA reads TGTGCCACCAGCCAACGGAGCCACAATGAGCAGTTCTTC. Translation: CATSQRSHNEQFF. Variable domain in full (rest from reference TRBV15 and TRBJ2-1): DAMVIQNPRYQVTQFGKPVTLSCSQTLNHNVMYWYQQKSSQAPKLLFHYYDKDFNNEADTPDNFQSRRPNTSFCFLDIRSPGLGDTAMYLCATSQRSHNEQFFGPGTRLTVL.